The 20 T cell receptor beta chains given below trace back to one sample, sequenced in a study of T cell repertoires in cytomegalovirus infection (dated by TCRdb to the late 2010s). The sequencing machine was an Illumina HiSeq 1500. TCRdb passed the public sequencing reads through fastp at Q25 and MiXCR, retaining productive beta sequences. All rows with the same CDR3 protein become a single entry with the most common DNA and genes. Counted in this sample were about 450,000 distinct CDR3 sequences; approximately 33% of them appeared once. Roughly an eighth of the sample belongs to the ten largest clones. Sequencing was performed on PBMCs. The receptors were gathered from a human donor in good health (CMV status not recorded). Some clones in this sample may be carry-over from other donors' samples.

V is TRBV12-3 or TRBV12-4 and J is TRBJ2-3, with D possibly being TRBD1 or TRBD2 (5 bases each). The CDR3 is 13 residues long. With 7 bases removed from V and 2 bases from J, the gap between germline ends came to 10 bases. The CDR3 region is CASTRDPTDTQYF. Written as DNA, the CDR3 is TGTGCCAGCACCCGGGACCCCACAGATACGCAGTATTTT.

This chain joins TRBV25-1 and TRBJ2-3, with D possibly matching TRBD2 (6 bases). The V gene's germline CDR1 is MGHDK and CDR2 SYGVNS. CDR3 length equals 15 residues. V was clipped by 3 bases and J by 4 bases, with 14 bases between them. CDR3 in DNA: TGTGCCAGCAGTGACGGGACTGTGAGAGCAGATACGCAGTATTTT. Translating gives CASSDGTVRADTQYF.

This clonotype was picked up a small number of times. V gene TRBV24-1 combines with J gene TRBJ2-2; D is unclear. The germline V gene has CDR1 KGHDR and CDR2 SFDVKD. This CDR3 has 14 residues. V lost 4 bases and J lost 5, with 10 bases in between. CDR3: CATSERLETGELFF. In DNA form, the CDR3 reads TGTGCCACCAGTGAACGACTGGAAACCGGGGAGCTGTTTTTT.

The CDR3 nucleotides read TGCGCCAGCAGTCATCCCGGGACTAGCGGGCTCTATCCGGAGACCCAGTACTTC. Translated: CASSHPGTSGLYPETQYF. V and J are TRBV23-1 and TRBJ2-5, with 12 bases that match TRBD2. TRBV23-1 has ORF status, its function being uncertain. The CDR3 covers 18 residues. V trimming: 3 bases; J trimming: 5 bases; junction bases outside the gene matches: 13.

The chain recombines TRBV20-1 with TRBJ2-3, with D maybe TRBD1 (5 bases). CDR1 DFQATT and CDR2 SNEGSKA come from the germline V gene (reference sequence). V lost 2 bases and J lost 0, with 9 bases in between. The length of the CDR3 is 14 residues. CDR3 nucleotide sequence: TGCAGTGCTAGACAGGGTACTAGCACAGATACGCAGTATTTT. The encoded protein is CSARQGTSTDTQYF.

This clonotype was observed a handful of times. V and J are TRBV29-1 and TRBJ2-2; D is ambiguous. V lost 3 bases, J lost 1 base, and 3 bases lay in between. The germline CDR1 and CDR2 sequences are SQVTM and ANQGSEA. There are 12 residues in the CDR3. Here the CDR3 reads CSVDKNTGELFF. The CDR3 DNA reads TGCAGCGTTGACAAGAACACCGGGGAGCTGTTTTTT.

This clonotype was detected ten times or more. The J gene is TRBJ2-7, the V gene TRBV6-5; TRBD1 agrees at 7 bases. With 8 bases clipped from V and 3 bases from J, the junction kept 13 bases outside the gene matches. This CDR3 has 15 amino acids. Germline assignment: CDR1 MNHEY and CDR2 SVGAGI. In nucleotides, the CDR3 is TGTGCCAGCCGAGATGGTCCGGGACAGAGCTACGAGCAGTACTTC. Translation gives CASRDGPGQSYEQYF.

This clonotype was found many times. V usage is TRBV12-3 or TRBV12-4 and J usage is TRBJ1-3; TRBD1 matches at 7 bases. V gave up 5 bases and J gave up 4 bases; unmatched junction bases: 5. This CDR3 comprises 14 residues. The CDR3 region is CASSRQGGGNTIYF. The CDR3 nucleotides are TGTGCCAGCAGTCGACAGGGCGGAGGAAACACCATATATTTT.

A few counts support this clonotype. The chain links TRBV4-3 to TRBJ1-4, with D maybe TRBD1 (6 bases). Per the germline V gene, CDR1 is LGHNA and CDR2 is YSLEER. Deletions cut 4 bases from V and 5 bases from J, with 14 bases between. CDR3 length: 15 residues. Written as DNA, the CDR3 is TGCGCCAGCAGCCCTAGCGGCAGGGGAAATGAAAAACTGTTTTTT. It translates to CASSPSGRGNEKLFF.

This clonotype has at least ten counts. The chain uses TRBV6-2 or TRBV6-3 and TRBJ2-1; the match to TRBD2 covers 7 bases. With V trimmed by 6 bases and J by 8 bases, 13 bases remained unmatched. The CDR3 sequence is 15 residues long. Germline CDR1 and CDR2: MNHEY and SVGEGT. DNA of the CDR3: TGTGCCAGCAGACTCTGGACTAGTACCAACGATGAGCAGTTCTTC. It is translated as CASRLWTSTNDEQFF.

The chain has TRBV27 and TRBJ2-2; D might be TRBD1 or TRBD2, each matching 5 bases. Trimming pared 3 bases from V and 7 bases from J, leaving 12 bases between. Germline V gene data show CDR1 as MNHEY and CDR2 as SMNVEV (reference sequence). The CDR3 totals 14 residues. This chain's CDR3 is CASSFNKGSGELFF. The CDR3 nucleotides read TGTGCCAGCAGTTTTAATAAGGGGAGCGGGGAGCTGTTTTTT.

The genes are TRBV24-1 and TRBJ2-5; a weak D match, TRBD2 (7 bases). CDR1 and CDR2 (germline): KGHDR, SFDVKD. V was shortened by 4 bases and J by 3 bases, with 17 bases between the two germline ends. CDR3 size: 16 residues. The CDR3 region is CATSDAGAGVEETQYF. CDR3 sequence (DNA): TGTGCCACCAGTGACGCGGGGGCGGGGGTTGAAGAGACCCAGTACTTC.

V and J are TRBV6-6 and TRBJ1-5; TRBD1 might be the D (6 bases). Germline loops: CDR1 MNHNY, CDR2 SVGAGI (reference sequence). The CDR3 length is 17 residues. V lost 2 bases to trimming and J lost 7 bases, with 21 bases between them. Written as DNA, the CDR3 is TGTGCCAGCAGTTACGCCGCAGGGGTCGCCGTTGAACAGCCCCAGCATTTT. It is translated as CASSYAAGVAVEQPQHF.

The table lists this clonotype with many counts. The chain recombines TRBV7-3 with TRBJ2-3, with TRBD2 identical over 9 bases. The CDR3 is made up of 16 amino acids. With 5 bases clipped from V and 8 bases from J, the junction kept 14 bases outside the gene matches. CDR1 SGHTA and CDR2 FQGTGA come from the germline V gene. In DNA form, the CDR3 reads TGTGCCAGCAGCCCAAGCCTGACTAGCGGAGGGGGTACGCAGTATTTT. Residues: CASSPSLTSGGGTQYF.

The chain carries TRBV12-3 or TRBV12-4 and TRBJ1-3; no firm D call. Between the trimmed V and J ends, which lost 4 bases and 9 bases, there was a span of 10 bases. This CDR3 is 12 amino acids long. The CDR3 nucleotides read TGTGCCAGCAGTTCGACCCGGCGCACCATATATTTT. Translating gives CASSSTRRTIYF.

This chain links TRBV5-3 with TRBJ1-1, with D perhaps TRBD1 (5 bases). TRBV5-3 is reported as an ORF; its role is uncertain. CDR3 length: 11 residues. V was trimmed by 8 bases and J by 6 bases, leaving 11 bases between them. The CDR3 loop is CASLRGSEAFF. The CDR3 nucleotides are TGTGCCAGCCTAAGGGGTTCTGAAGCTTTCTTT.

This clonotype was recorded a few times. This chain links TRBV12-3 or TRBV12-4 with TRBJ1-2, with 7 bases lining up with TRBD1. This CDR3 is 14 amino acids long. The V gene end was trimmed by 5 bases and the J gene end by 3 bases; junction bases not matched to a gene: 6. The CDR3 coding sequence is TGTGCCAGCAGTGCAGGGGGGAACGACTATGGCTACACCTTC. It is translated as CASSAGGNDYGYTF.

Here the CDR3 DNA reads TGTGCCAGCAGTTACTCGACAGCTAGCGGGGACGAGCAGTACTTC. Amino acids: CASSYSTASGDEQYF. The rearrangement joins TRBV6-5 to TRBJ2-7; 9 nucleotides line up with TRBD2. Germline lookup yields CDR1 MNHEY and CDR2 SVGAGI. The CDR3 runs 15 residues. Losses at the gene ends were 0 bases for V and 5 bases for J; bases not matched to a gene: 5.

There are many counts of this clonotype. The V gene is TRBV7-8, the J gene TRBJ2-7; TRBD1 matches 8 bases. V lost 1 base and J lost 3; bases outside the gene matches: 2. This CDR3 is 14 amino acids long. CDR1 and CDR2 (germline): SGHVS, FQNEAQ. CDR3 DNA: TGTGCCAGCAGCTTAGACGGACAGGGCTACGAGCAGTACTTC. Translation gives CASSLDGQGYEQYF.

In regard to this clonotype: At one end, the junction sequence differs from germline, possibly due to a read error. CDR3 residues: CSSSRRGAVTSSDTQYF. For the CDR3, the DNA is TGTTCCAGCAGCCGTAGGGGGGCGGTGACGTCTTCTGATACGCAGTATTTT. V and J are TRBV7-2 and TRBJ2-3; D may correspond to TRBD1 or TRBD2 (6 bases each). Germline V gene data show CDR1 as SGHTA and CDR2 as FQGNSA. The CDR3 loop spans 17 amino acids.